Here is one T cell receptor (beta chain) with its context. Its cognate antigen is unknown. This entry comes from a study of cytomegalovirus exposure and HLA in healthy donors. Study outcomes and limitations: The CMV antigen specificity of a few CMV-associated chains was confirmed through in vitro analysis. The dataset shows that most TCR sequences were rare, while some public TCRs occurred in many donors.

The CDR3 is 13 amino acids. Germline CDR1 is SGHTA and CDR2 is FQGNSA. V was clipped by 2 bases and J by 6 bases, with 8 bases between them. It was with 60 Vbeta and 13 Jbeta primers that the PCR ran. TCRdb's table, derived via immunoSEQ multiplex PCR, lists solely in-frame clones and lacks some. The repertoire holds some 120,000 clones, with 9.5% as singletons. What was sequenced was PBMCs. The chain links TRBV7-2 to TRBJ2-1; possibly TRBD2 for D (6 bases). The source is a man aged 30 to 45 in good health and CMV-seronegative. In DNA, the CDR3 is TGTGCCAGCAGCTTATCGCGGGGCAATGAGCAGTTCTTC. Protein sequence: CASSLSRGNEQFF.